A single sample is the source of the 29 T cell receptor beta chains below, sequenced in a study of T cell changes during pregnancy in multiple sclerosis. Sequencing was performed with immunoSEQ multiplex PCR; in TCRdb, only in-frame clones are kept and a portion is missing. The sample carries tens of thousands of clones, approximately 91% recorded once. This sample comprised peripheral blood, obtained in the second trimester of pregnancy. The receptors shown here come from a female donor in good health, enrolled as a control in a pregnancy study.

The chain is built from TRBV7-2 and TRBJ2-5; 10 bases are a match to TRBD1. The CDR3 is 15 residues long. Germline CDR1 and CDR2: SGHTA and FQGNSA. Germline trimming cut 6 bases from V and 4 bases from J; bases unmatched to any gene: 8. CDR3 bases: TGTGCCAGCAGGCCGGGACAGGGGAGTGGAGAGACCCAGTACTTC. Translating gives CASRPGQGSGETQYF.

V is TRBV6-5 and J is TRBJ1-5; the D gene is possibly TRBD1 (6 bases). The CDR3 has 14 residues. Germline-derived CDR1 and CDR2 are MNHEY and SVGAGI. Trimming left V 2 bases short and J 7 bases short, with 12 bases between. CDR3 in amino acids: CASSYKQGYQPQHF. Written as DNA, the CDR3 is TGTGCCAGCAGTTACAAACAGGGCTACCAGCCCCAGCATTTT.

V is TRBV11-2 and J is TRBJ2-7; TRBD2 agrees at 8 bases. Germline CDR1 reads SGHAT; CDR2 reads FQNNGV. The trim removed 0 bases at V and 6 bases at J, leaving 7 bases unmatched. This CDR3 is 15 amino acids long. The CDR3 DNA reads as TGTGCCAGCAGCTTAGACAGCGGGAGAAGGTCCGAGCAGTACTTC. Translated, it gives CASSLDSGRRSEQYF.

V is TRBV6-1 and J is TRBJ2-3; 8 nucleotides match TRBD2. With V trimmed by 2 bases and J by 0 bases, 4 bases remained unmatched. The CDR3 runs 16 residues. Germline CDR1 reads MNHNS; CDR2 reads SASEGT. The CDR3 nucleotides read TGTGCCAGCAGTGAAAGGTCTAGCGGGAGCACAGATACGCAGTATTTT. Translating gives CASSERSSGSTDTQYF.

J is TRBJ2-1 and V is TRBV7-9; tentative D call: TRBD2 (5 bases). The germline gives CDR1 SEHNR, CDR2 FQNEAQ (reference sequence). V lost 0 bases and J 4 bases, leaving 7 bases between the germline ends. The CDR3 spans 14 residues. The CDR3 spells CASSLAIAYNEQFF. In nucleotides, the CDR3 is TGTGCCAGCAGCTTAGCGATAGCGTACAATGAGCAGTTCTTC. The whole variable domain, filled in from reference TRBV7-9 and TRBJ2-1, reads DTGVSQNPRHKITKRGQNVTFRCDPISEHNRLYWYRQTLGQGPEFLTYFQNEAQLEKSRLLSDRFSAERPKGSFSTLEIQRTEQGDSAMYLCASSLAIAYNEQFFGPGTRLTVL.

The gene calls are TRBV29-1 and TRBJ2-5; perhaps TRBD1 as D (5 bases). The V gene lost 6 bases and the J gene lost 0 bases, with 8 bases spanning the gap. The CDR3 is made up of 12 amino acids. CDR1 is SQVTM, CDR2 ANQGSEA, per germline. In nucleotides, the CDR3 is TGCAGCGTGACAGTTAACCAAGAGACCCAGTACTTC. Residues: CSVTVNQETQYF.

This chain connects TRBV6-5 to TRBJ2-7; 12 positions agree with TRBD2. Germline CDR1 reads MNHEY; CDR2 reads SVGAGI. With 6 bases clipped from V and 0 bases from J, the junction kept 3 bases outside the gene matches. The CDR3 covers 15 residues. Here the CDR3 DNA reads TGTGCCAGCAGCTTACTAGCGGGGGGCTCCTACGAGCAGTACTTC. Translated: CASSLLAGGSYEQYF.

The chain links TRBV29-1 to TRBJ1-5, with D possibly being TRBD1 (6 bases). The CDR3 has 12 amino acids. CDR1 and CDR2 from the germline V gene are SQVTM and ANQGSEA. V lost 7 bases and J 5 bases, leaving 12 bases between the germline ends. In nucleotides, the CDR3 is TGCAGCGCTCGGGAGGGGGATCAGCCCCAGCATTTT. This sequence encodes CSAREGDQPQHF.

The chain joins TRBV5-8 to TRBJ1-4; no definite D call. Trimming removed 2 bases at V and 8 bases at J, with 4 bases between. Germline values: CDR1 SGHTS, CDR2 YDEGEE. The CDR3 is 11 amino acids. In nucleotides, the CDR3 is TGTGCCAGCAGCTTTCGGGAAAAACTGTTTTTT. It encodes CASSFREKLFF.

The rearrangement joins TRBV2 to TRBJ1-6; TRBD1 agrees at 8 bases. The CDR3 contains 15 residues. The V gene end was trimmed by 5 bases and the J gene end by 7 bases; junction bases not matched to a gene: 7. Germline V gene lookup returns CDR1 SNHLY and CDR2 FYNNEI. CDR3: CASSLGQGRNSPLHF. DNA of the CDR3: TGTGCCAGCAGTCTCGGACAGGGCAGGAATTCACCCCTCCACTTT.

The genes are TRBV14 and TRBJ1-2, with D unresolved. This CDR3 is built from 13 residues. V shed 4 bases and J shed 5 bases, with 11 bases lying between them. Per the germline V gene, CDR1 is SGHDN and CDR2 is FVKESK. The CDR3 sequence is CASSRDWAYGYTF. The CDR3 region has the DNA TGTGCCAGCAGCCGCGATTGGGCGTATGGCTACACCTTC.

The V and J genes are TRBV2 and TRBJ2-1; perhaps TRBD1 as D (5 bases). Germline CDR1 is SNHLY and CDR2 is FYNNEI. V was shortened by 11 bases and J by 15 bases, with 11 bases between the two germline ends. The CDR3 loop spans 8 amino acids. This CDR3 is CAGAAGFF. The DNA of the CDR3 is TGTGCCGGGGCGGCCGGGTTCTTC.

V and J are TRBV13 and TRBJ2-1; TRBD2 is a possible D gene (6 bases). Trimming left V 1 base short and J 8 bases short, with 12 bases between. Germline lookup yields CDR1 PRHDT and CDR2 FYEKMQ (reference sequence). This CDR3 is 14 amino acids long. This chain's CDR3 is CASSLEVGGDEQFF. Written as DNA, the CDR3 is TGTGCCAGCAGCTTAGAGGTGGGGGGTGATGAGCAGTTCTTC. The full variable domain, with the rest looked up from reference TRBV13 and TRBJ2-1, is AAGVIQSPRHLIKEKRETATLKCYPIPRHDTVYWYQQGPGQDPQFLISFYEKMQSDKGSIPDRFSAQQFSDYHSELNMSSLELGDSALYFCASSLEVGGDEQFFGPGTRLTVL.

This chain connects TRBV23-1 to TRBJ2-2; 13 bases match TRBD2. TRBV23-1 is reported as an ORF; its role is uncertain. The junction had 13 bases not matched to a gene; V was cut back by 1 base and J by 2 bases. This CDR3 has 21 amino acids. The CDR3 loop is CASSQWVAGTSGTVNTGELFF. For the CDR3, the DNA is TGCGCCAGCAGTCAATGGGTAGCCGGGACTAGCGGGACGGTAAACACCGGGGAGCTGTTTTTT.

The chain joins TRBV7-3 to TRBJ2-7; possibly TRBD1 for D (6 bases). CDR3 length: 13 amino acids. Germline-derived CDR1 and CDR2 are SGHTA and FQGTGA. V shed 8 bases and J shed 0 bases, with 11 bases lying between them. The CDR3 spells CASSRDNSYEQYF. The CDR3 bases are TGTGCCAGCTCCCGGGACAACTCCTACGAGCAGTACTTC.

The chain links TRBV23-1 to TRBJ2-7, with 8 bases that match TRBD1. TRBV23-1 is reported as an ORF; its role is uncertain. The CDR3 consists of 16 residues. V was pared by 3 bases and J by 6 bases, with 13 bases of the junction left unmatched. The CDR3: CASSHRPAQGATEQYF. The CDR3 nucleotides are TGCGCCAGCAGTCACCGCCCGGCTCAGGGGGCGACCGAGCAGTACTTC.

V is TRBV29-1 and J is TRBJ1-2, with a tentative D call TRBD1 (6 bases). This CDR3 region has 12 residues. V lost 2 bases and J 4 bases, leaving 8 bases between the germline ends. CDR1 SQVTM and CDR2 ANQGSEA come from the germline V gene. The CDR3 coding sequence is TGCAGCGTTGAAACAGGGACCTATGGCTACACCTTC. Encoded protein: CSVETGTYGYTF.

This chain joins TRBV5-4 and TRBJ2-7; 14 nucleotides agree with TRBD2. Germline CDR1 reads SGHNT; CDR2 reads YYREEE (reference sequence). The CDR3 spans 15 residues. The junction had 7 bases not matched to a gene; V was cut back by 5 bases and J by 6 bases. CDR3 region: CASSSGLAGGFEQYF. The DNA for the CDR3 is TGTGCCAGCAGTTCCGGACTAGCGGGGGGTTTCGAGCAGTACTTC.

For this clone: The same CDR3 arises from other DNA sequences in this sample as well. The J gene is TRBJ2-7, the V gene TRBV5-6; a weak D match, TRBD2 (6 bases). This CDR3 spans 12 amino acids. From germline, CDR1 is SGHDT and CDR2 YYEEEE. Deletions cut 4 bases from V and 3 bases from J, with 8 bases between. The CDR3 coding sequence is TGTGCCAGCAGCAGGGACTTCTACGAGCAGTACTTC. This translates into CASSRDFYEQYF. The variable domain in full, completed from reference TRBV5-6 and TRBJ2-7, reads DAGVTQSPTHLIKTRGQQVTLRCSPKSGHDTVSWYQQALGQGPQFIFQYYEEEERQRGNFPDRFSGHQFPNYSSELNVNALLLGDSALYLCASSRDFYEQYFGPGTRLTVT.

This clone was found once. J is TRBJ1-6 and V is TRBV9; no reliable D call. Germline V gene lookup returns CDR1 SGDLS and CDR2 YYNGEE. This CDR3 is 12 amino acids long. The V gene lost 3 bases and the J gene lost 9 bases, with 7 bases spanning the gap. The CDR3 sequence is CASSASGSPLHF. The CDR3, as DNA: TGTGCCAGCAGCGCCAGTGGTTCACCCCTCCACTTT.

The rearrangement links TRBV5-1 to TRBJ1-6; TRBD1 might be the D (5 bases). The CDR3 is made up of 17 amino acids. V was cut by 0 bases and J by 7 bases, with 17 bases left in between. The V gene's germline CDR1 is SGHRS and CDR2 YFSETQ. The CDR3 DNA sequence: TGCGCCAGCAGCTTGGCAGGGTTTCACTCCGAAAATTCACCCCTCCACTTT. Translated, it gives CASSLAGFHSENSPLHF.

This clone has more than one count but fewer than ten. The chain couples TRBV6-5 to TRBJ2-1; 14 nucleotides align to TRBD2. CDR3 length equals 16 residues. Per germline, CDR1 MNHEY and CDR2 SVGAGI. Trimming cost V 0 bases and J 8 bases; bases outside gene matches: 3. CDR3 coding DNA: TGTGCCAGCAGTTACTCTGGGACTAGCGGGAGCGATGAGCAGTTCTTC. Its protein is CASSYSGTSGSDEQFF.

The rearrangement links TRBV7-9 to TRBJ2-5, with 8 bases aligning to TRBD2. CDR1 is SEHNR, CDR2 FQNEAQ, per germline (reference sequence). The CDR3 sequence is 13 residues long. Unmatched junction bases numbered 4, after V lost 7 bases and J lost 3 bases. The CDR3 nucleotides read TGTGCCAGCATCCGAGCGGGAGAAGAGACCCAGTACTTC. Translation gives CASIRAGEETQYF.

This clone was seen just once. This rearrangement joins TRBV2 to TRBJ2-1, with D perhaps TRBD2 (5 bases). Germline CDR1 is SNHLY and CDR2 is FYNNEI. V was cut by 1 base and J by 0 bases, with 13 bases left in between. CDR3 length: 17 residues. As DNA, the CDR3 is TGTGCCAGCAGTGAAGGGACTCCCGGCGACTCCTACAATGAGCAGTTCTTC. It translates to CASSEGTPGDSYNEQFF.

The chain recombines TRBV4-1 with TRBJ2-2; TRBD2 matches 9 bases. CDR1 is MGHRA, CDR2 YSYEKL, per germline. The CDR3 is 17 residues long. With 4 bases clipped from V and 4 bases from J, the junction kept 10 bases outside the gene matches. CDR3 coding DNA: TGCGCCAGCAGCCTCTTAGCGGGAGAAGGTGGCACCGGGGAGCTGTTTTTT. Translating it yields CASSLLAGEGGTGELFF.

DNA for the CDR3: TGCGCCAGCAGCCCCCCCGGGGGTGAGCAGTTCTTC. This translates into CASSPPGGEQFF. The chain employs TRBV4-1 and TRBJ2-1; D may be TRBD2 (6 bases). The V gene lost 4 bases and the J gene lost 9 bases, with 10 bases spanning the gap. This CDR3 has 12 residues. The germline V gene encodes CDR1 MGHRA and CDR2 YSYEKL.

This chain uses TRBV6-4 with TRBJ2-1; TRBD2 aligns across 14 bases. The CDR3 has 17 residues. Per germline, CDR1 MRHNA and CDR2 SNTAGT. The junction had 5 bases not matched to a gene; V was cut back by 0 bases and J by 7 bases. The CDR3 spells CASSDSETSGGANEQFF. Written as DNA, the CDR3 is TGTGCCAGCAGTGACTCAGAGACTAGCGGGGGGGCAAATGAGCAGTTCTTC.

The genes are TRBV18 and TRBJ2-7, with D maybe TRBD2 (5 bases). This CDR3 region has 12 residues. Between the trimmed V and J ends, which lost 6 bases and 2 bases, there was a span of 8 bases. Germline V gives CDR1 KGHSH, CDR2 LQKENI. The CDR3 DNA sequence: TGTGCCAGCTCTCCGGAGGCCTACGAGCAGTACTTC. Its protein is CASSPEAYEQYF.

The chain has TRBV6-4 and TRBJ1-2; 9 nucleotides line up with TRBD1. The CDR3 contains 13 residues. J lost 6 bases, V lost 4 bases, and 3 bases had no gene match. The germline V gene has CDR1 MRHNA and CDR2 SNTAGT. CDR3 sequence reads: CASSVTGGHGYTF. In nucleotides, the CDR3 is TGTGCCAGCAGTGTCACAGGGGGCCATGGCTACACCTTC.